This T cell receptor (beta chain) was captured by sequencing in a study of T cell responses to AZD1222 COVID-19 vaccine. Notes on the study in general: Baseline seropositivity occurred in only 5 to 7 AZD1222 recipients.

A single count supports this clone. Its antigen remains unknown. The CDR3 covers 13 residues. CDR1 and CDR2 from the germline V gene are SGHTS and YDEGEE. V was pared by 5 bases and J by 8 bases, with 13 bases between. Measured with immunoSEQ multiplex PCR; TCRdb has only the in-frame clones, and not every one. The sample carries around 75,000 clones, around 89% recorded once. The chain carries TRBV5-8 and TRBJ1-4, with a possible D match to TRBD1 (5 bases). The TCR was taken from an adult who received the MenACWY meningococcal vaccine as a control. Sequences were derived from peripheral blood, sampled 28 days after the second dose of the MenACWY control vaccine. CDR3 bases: TGTGCCAGCAGTTACTCGGGGGGGGAAAAACTGTTTTTT. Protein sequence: CASSYSGGEKLFF.